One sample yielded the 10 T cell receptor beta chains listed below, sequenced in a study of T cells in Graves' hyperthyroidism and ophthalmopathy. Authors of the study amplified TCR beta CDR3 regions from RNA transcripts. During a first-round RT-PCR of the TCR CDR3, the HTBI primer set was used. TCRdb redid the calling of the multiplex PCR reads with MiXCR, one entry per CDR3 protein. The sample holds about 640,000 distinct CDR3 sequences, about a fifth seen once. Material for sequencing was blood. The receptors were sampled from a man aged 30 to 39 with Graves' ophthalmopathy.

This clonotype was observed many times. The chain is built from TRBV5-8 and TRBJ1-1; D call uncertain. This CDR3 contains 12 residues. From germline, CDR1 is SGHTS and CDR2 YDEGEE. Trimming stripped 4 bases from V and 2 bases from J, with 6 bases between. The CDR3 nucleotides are TGTGCCAGCAGCATACGAAACACTGAAGCTTTCTTT. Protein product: CASSIRNTEAFF. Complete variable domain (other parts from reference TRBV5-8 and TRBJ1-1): EAGVTQSPTHLIKTRGQQATLRCSPISGHTSVYWYQQALGLGLQFLLWYDEGEERNRGNFPPRFSGRQFPNYSSELNVNALELEDSALYLCASSIRNTEAFFGQGTRLTVV.

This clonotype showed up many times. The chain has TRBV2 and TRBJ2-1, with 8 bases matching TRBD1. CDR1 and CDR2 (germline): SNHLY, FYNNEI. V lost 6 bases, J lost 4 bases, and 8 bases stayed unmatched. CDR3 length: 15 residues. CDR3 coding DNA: TGTGCCAGCAGCGAGACAGGGGTGGGATACAATGAGCAGTTCTTC. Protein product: CASSETGVGYNEQFF.

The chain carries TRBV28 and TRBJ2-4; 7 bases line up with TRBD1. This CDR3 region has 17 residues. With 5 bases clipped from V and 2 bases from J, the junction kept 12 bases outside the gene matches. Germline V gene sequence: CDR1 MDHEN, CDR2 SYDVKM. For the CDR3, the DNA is TGTGCCAGCAGTAATAACAGGGGCGGATTGCCCAAAAACATTCAGTACTTC. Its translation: CASSNNRGGLPKNIQYF.

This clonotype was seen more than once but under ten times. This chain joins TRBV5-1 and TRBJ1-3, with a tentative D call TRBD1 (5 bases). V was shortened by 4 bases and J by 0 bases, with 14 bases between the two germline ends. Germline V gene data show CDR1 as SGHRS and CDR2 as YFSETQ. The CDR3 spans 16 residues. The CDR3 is CASSALTASSGNTIYF. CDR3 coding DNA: TGCGCCAGCAGCGCCTTGACAGCCAGCTCTGGAAACACCATATATTTT.

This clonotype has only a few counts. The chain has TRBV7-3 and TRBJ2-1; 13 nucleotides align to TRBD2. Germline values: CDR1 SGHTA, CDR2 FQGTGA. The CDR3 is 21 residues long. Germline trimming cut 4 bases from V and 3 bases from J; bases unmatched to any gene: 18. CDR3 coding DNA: TGTGCCAGCAGCTCCAAACCAAGGTCACTAGCGGGAGGGGCCGTCTACAATGAGCAGTTCTTC. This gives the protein CASSSKPRSLAGGAVYNEQFF.

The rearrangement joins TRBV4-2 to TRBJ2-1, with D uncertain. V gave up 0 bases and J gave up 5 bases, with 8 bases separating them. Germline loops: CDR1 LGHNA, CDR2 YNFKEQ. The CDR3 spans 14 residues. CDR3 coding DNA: TGTGCCAGCAGCCAAGATTGGCGGAACAATGAGCAGTTCTTC. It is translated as CASSQDWRNNEQFF.

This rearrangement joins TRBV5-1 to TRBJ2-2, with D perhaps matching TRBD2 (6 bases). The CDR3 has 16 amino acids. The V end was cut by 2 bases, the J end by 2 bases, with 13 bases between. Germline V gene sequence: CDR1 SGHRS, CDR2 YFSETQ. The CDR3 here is CASSLIPGDNTGELFF. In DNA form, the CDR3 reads TGCGCCAGCAGCTTAATACCGGGGGACAACACCGGGGAGCTGTTTTTT.

The CDR3 spells CASSYGTGVNGQPQHF. CDR3 DNA: TGTGCCAGCAGCTATGGGACAGGGGTGAATGGTCAGCCCCAGCATTTT. This chain uses TRBV5-5 with TRBJ1-5, with TRBD1 matching 10 bases. The CDR3 is 16 amino acids. J gave up 6 bases and V 3 bases, and 9 bases lay outside the gene matches. Germline CDR1 is SGHKS and CDR2 is YYEKEE (reference sequence).

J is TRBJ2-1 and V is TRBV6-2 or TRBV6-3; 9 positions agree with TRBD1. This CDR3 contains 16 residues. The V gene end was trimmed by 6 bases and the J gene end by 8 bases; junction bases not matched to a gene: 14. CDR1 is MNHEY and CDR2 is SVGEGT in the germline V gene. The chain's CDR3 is CASSHPPGQGLHEQFF. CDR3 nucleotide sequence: TGTGCCAGCAGCCACCCGCCGGGACAGGGTTTGCATGAGCAGTTCTTC.

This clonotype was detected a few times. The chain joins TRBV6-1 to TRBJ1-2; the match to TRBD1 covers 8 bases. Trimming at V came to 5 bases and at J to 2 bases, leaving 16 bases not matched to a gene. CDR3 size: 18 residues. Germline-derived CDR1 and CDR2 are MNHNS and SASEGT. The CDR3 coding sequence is TGTGCCAGCAGTCCTTCCTCGACAGGGGCTCTATTGAACTATGGCTACACCTTC. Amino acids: CASSPSSTGALLNYGYTF.